This TCR beta chain was sequenced in a study of shared clonotypes between healthy human individuals. Profiled with immunoSEQ multiplex PCR; TCRdb holds only in-frame clones, not every one. The sample holds about 1.5 million clones; 95% to 99% are singletons and the top ten take about 0.45%. The CDR3 length is 16 residues. The germline CDR1 and CDR2 sequences are MRHNA and SNTAGT. The V and J ends lost 2 bases and 4 bases respectively, with 18 bases between them. Sample: naive CD4+ T cells sorted from blood. Subset: CD45RA+ positively selected. The chain uses TRBV6-4 and TRBJ2-7; D possibly matches TRBD1 or TRBD2 (5 bases each). The source of this sequence is a man aged 25-45 years in good health. DNA for the CDR3: TGTGCCAGCAGTGACGGCGTGGCAGGGAGTAAGTACGAGCAGTACTTC. Amino acids: CASSDGVAGSKYEQYF.